This T cell receptor beta chain was identified during a study of T cells in Graves' hyperthyroidism and ophthalmopathy. The CDR3 has 15 residues. Germline loops: CDR1 LNHDA, CDR2 SQIVND (reference sequence). V lost 2 bases, J lost 2 bases, and 11 bases lay in between. This clonotype was observed many times. Recently diagnosed hyperthyroidism of less than 2 months' duration affected patients aged 18 to 65. Each diagnosis drew on symptoms, thyroxine, TRAb, thyroid ultrasound and orbital computed tomography findings. Roughly 10 ml of fresh peripheral blood supplied the PBMCs. RNA transcripts yielded amplified TCR beta CDR3 regions. An initial round of RT-PCR targeting the TCR CDR3 relied on the HTBI primer set. TCRdb ran MiXCR on the multiplex PCR reads and lists one entry per CDR3 protein. The table has 600,000 to 650,000 distinct CDR3 sequences, 15% to 20% seen once.

The rearrangement joins TRBV19 to TRBJ2-3, with D possibly TRBD2 on 5 matching bases. The TCR sequence derives from a woman in her twenties or thirties with Graves' hyperthyroidism. The sequencing sample was made of blood. CDR3 DNA: TGTGCCAGTAGTATATCGGACTTTACCACAGATACGCAGTATTTT. Translated: CASSISDFTTDTQYF. The entire variable domain, with the rest obtained from reference TRBV19 and TRBJ2-3, is as follows: DGGITQSPKYLFRKEGQNVTLSCEQNLNHDAMYWYRQDPGQGLRLIYYSQIVNDFQKGDIAEGYSVSREKKESFPLTVTSAQKNPTAFYLCASSISDFTTDTQYFGPGTRLTVL.